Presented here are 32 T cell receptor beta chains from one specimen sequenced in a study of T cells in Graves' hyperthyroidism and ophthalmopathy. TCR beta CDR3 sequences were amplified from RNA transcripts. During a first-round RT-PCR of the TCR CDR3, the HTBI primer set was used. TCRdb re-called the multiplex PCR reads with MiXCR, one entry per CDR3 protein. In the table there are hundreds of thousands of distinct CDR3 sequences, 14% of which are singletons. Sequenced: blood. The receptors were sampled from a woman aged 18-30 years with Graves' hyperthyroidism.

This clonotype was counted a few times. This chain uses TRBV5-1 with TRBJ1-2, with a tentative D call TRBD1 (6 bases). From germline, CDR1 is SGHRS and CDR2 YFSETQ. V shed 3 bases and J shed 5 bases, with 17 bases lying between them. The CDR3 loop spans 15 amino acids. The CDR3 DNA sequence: TGCGCCAGCAGCTATACAGGGAGAGGTGATTATGGCTACACCTTC. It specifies CASSYTGRGDYGYTF.

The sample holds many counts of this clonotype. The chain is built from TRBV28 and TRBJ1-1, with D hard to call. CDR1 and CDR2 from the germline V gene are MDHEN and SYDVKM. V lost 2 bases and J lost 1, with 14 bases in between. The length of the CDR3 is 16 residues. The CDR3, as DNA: TGTGCCAGCAGTTTAGGCTACCAGGCAAAGAACACTGAAGCTTTCTTT. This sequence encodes CASSLGYQAKNTEAFF.

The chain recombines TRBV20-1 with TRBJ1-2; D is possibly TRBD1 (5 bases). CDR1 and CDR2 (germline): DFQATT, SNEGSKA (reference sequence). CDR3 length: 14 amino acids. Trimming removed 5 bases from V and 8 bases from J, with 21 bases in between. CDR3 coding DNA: TGCAGTGCTGCCGGGGACCGCGTTAAGAGGGGCTACACCTTC. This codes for CSAAGDRVKRGYTF.

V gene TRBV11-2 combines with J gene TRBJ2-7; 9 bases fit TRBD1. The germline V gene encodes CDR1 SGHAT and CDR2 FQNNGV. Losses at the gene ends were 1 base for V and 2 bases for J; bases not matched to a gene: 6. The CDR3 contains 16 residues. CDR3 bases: TGTGCCAGCAGCTTAGGGCCGGGACAGGGTCCCTACGAGCAGTACTTC. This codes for CASSLGPGQGPYEQYF.

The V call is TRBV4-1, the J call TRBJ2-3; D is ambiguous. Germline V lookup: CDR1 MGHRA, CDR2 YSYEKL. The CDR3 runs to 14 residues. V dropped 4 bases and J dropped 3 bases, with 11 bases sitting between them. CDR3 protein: CASSPWSGTDTQYF. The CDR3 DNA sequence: TGCGCCAGCAGCCCTTGGTCGGGTACAGATACGCAGTATTTT.

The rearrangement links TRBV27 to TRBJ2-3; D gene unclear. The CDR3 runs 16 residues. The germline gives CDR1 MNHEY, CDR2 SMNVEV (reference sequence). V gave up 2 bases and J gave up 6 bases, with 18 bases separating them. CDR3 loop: CASSLGSPASTDTQYF. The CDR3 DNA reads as TGTGCCAGCAGTTTAGGTTCCCCAGCCTCCACTGATACGCAGTATTTT.

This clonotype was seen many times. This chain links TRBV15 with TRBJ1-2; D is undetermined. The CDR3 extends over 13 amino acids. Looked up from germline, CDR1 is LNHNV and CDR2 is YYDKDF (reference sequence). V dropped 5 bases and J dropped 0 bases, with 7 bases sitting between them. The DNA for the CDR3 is TGTGCCACCAGCCCGATTTCTAACTATGGCTACACCTTC. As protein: CATSPISNYGYTF.

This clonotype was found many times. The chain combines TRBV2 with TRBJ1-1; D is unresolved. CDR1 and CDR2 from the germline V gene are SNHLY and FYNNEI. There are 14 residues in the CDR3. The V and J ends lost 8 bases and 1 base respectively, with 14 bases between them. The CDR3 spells CASSLAVANTEAFF. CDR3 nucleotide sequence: TGTGCCAGCTCCCTGGCGGTTGCGAACACTGAAGCTTTCTTT.

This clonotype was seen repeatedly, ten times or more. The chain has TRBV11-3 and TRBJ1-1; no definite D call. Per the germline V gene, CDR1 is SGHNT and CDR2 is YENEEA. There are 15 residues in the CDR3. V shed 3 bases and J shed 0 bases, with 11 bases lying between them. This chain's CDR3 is CASSFGRNMNTEAFF. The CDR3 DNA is TGTGCCAGCAGCTTCGGACGGAACATGAACACTGAAGCTTTCTTT.

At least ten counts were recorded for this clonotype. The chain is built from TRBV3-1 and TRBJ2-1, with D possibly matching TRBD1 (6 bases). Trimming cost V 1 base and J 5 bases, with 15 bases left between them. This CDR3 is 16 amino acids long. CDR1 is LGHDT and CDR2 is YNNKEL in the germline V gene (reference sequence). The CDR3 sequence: CASSQVGGEGDNEQFF. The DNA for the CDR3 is TGTGCCAGCAGCCAAGTAGGGGGAGAGGGGGACAATGAGCAGTTCTTC.

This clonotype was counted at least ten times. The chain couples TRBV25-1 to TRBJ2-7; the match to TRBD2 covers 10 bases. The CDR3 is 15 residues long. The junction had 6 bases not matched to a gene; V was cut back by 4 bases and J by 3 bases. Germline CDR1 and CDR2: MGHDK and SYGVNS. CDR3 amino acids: CASSVIEREGYEQYF. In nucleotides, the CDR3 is TGTGCCAGCAGTGTAATTGAGCGGGAGGGCTACGAGCAGTACTTC.

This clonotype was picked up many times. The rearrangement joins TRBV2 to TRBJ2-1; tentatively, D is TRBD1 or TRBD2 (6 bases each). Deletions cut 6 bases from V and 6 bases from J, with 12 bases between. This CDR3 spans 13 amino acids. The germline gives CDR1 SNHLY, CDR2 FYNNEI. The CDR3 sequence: CASRGPGANEQFF. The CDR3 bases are TGTGCCAGCAGGGGTCCGGGGGCCAATGAGCAGTTCTTC.

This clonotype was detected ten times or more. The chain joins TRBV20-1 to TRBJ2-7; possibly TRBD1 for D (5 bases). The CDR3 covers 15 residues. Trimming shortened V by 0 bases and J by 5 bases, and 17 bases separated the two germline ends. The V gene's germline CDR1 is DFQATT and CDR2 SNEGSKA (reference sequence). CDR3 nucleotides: TGCAGTGCTAGAGATCGGCGGCAGGGAACCCACGAGCAGTACTTC. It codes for CSARDRRQGTHEQYF.

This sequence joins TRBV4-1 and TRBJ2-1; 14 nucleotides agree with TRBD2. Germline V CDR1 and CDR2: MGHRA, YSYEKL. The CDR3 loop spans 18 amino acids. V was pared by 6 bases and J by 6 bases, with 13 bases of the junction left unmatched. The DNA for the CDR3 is TGCGCCAGCAGAAGGACTAGCGGGAGGCCAACAGGGGGCAATGAGCAGTTCTTC. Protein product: CASRRTSGRPTGGNEQFF.

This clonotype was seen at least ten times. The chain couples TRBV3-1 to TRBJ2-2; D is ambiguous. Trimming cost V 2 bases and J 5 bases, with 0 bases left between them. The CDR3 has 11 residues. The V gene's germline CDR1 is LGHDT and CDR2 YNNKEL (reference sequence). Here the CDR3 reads CASSQTGELFF. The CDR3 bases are TGTGCCAGCAGCCAAACCGGGGAGCTGTTTTTT.

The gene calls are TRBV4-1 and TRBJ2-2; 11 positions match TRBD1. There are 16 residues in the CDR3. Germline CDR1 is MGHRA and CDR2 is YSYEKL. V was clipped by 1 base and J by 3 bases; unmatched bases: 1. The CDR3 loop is CASSQGTGGDTGELFF. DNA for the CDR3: TGCGCCAGCAGCCAAGGGACAGGGGGCGACACCGGGGAGCTGTTTTTT.

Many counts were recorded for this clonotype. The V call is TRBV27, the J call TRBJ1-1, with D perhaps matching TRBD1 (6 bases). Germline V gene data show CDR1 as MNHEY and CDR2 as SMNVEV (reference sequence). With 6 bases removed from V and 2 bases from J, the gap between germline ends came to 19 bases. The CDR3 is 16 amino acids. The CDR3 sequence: CASSSAWGASNTEAFF. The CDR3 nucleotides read TGTGCCAGCAGCTCCGCCTGGGGGGCCTCTAACACTGAAGCTTTCTTT.

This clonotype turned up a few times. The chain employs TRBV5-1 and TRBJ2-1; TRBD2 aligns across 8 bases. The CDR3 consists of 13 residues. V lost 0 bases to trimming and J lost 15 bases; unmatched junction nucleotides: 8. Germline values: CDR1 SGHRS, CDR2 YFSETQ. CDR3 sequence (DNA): TGCGCCAGCAGCTTGGCGGAGAGCGGGAGCGCGTTCTTC. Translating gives CASSLAESGSAFF.

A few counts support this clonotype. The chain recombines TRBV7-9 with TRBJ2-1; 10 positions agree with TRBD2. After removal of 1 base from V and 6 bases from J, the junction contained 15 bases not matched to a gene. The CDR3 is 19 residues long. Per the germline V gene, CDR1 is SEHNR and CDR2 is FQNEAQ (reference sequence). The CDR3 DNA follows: TGTGCCAGCAGCTTAGGACTTAGCGGGAGGCCCGCGACCTTCAATGAGCAGTTCTTC. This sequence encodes CASSLGLSGRPATFNEQFF. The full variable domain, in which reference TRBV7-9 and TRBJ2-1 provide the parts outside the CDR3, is DTGVSQNPRHKITKRGQNVTFRCDPISEHNRLYWYRQTLGQGPEFLTYFQNEAQLEKSRLLSDRFSAERPKGSFSTLEIQRTEQGDSAMYLCASSLGLSGRPATFNEQFFGPGTRLTVL.

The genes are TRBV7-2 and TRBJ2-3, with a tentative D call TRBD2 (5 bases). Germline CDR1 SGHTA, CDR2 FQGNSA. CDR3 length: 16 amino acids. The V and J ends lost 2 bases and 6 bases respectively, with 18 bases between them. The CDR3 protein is CASSLLLVTGRDTQYF. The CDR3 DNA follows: TGTGCCAGCAGCTTATTACTAGTCACGGGCCGGGATACGCAGTATTTT.

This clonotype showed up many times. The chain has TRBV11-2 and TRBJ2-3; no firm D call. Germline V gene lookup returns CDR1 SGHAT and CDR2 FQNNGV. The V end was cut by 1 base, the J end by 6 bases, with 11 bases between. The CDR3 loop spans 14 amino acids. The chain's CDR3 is CASSLGSQGDTQYF. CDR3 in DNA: TGTGCCAGCAGCTTAGGTTCACAAGGGGATACGCAGTATTTT.

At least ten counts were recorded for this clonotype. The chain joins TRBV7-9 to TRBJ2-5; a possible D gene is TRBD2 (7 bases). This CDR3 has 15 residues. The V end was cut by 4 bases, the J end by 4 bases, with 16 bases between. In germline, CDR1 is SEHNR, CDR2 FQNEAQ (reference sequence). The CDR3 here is CASSSGYREGETQYF. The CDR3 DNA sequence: TGTGCCAGCAGCTCGGGATACAGGGAGGGAGAGACCCAGTACTTC.

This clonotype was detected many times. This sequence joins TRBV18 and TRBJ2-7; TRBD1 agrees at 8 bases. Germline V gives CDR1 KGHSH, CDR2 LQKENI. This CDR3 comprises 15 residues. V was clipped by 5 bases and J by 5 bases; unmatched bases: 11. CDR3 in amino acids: CASSIATGAGNEQYF. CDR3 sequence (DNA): TGTGCCAGCTCAATCGCGACAGGGGCGGGCAACGAGCAGTACTTC.

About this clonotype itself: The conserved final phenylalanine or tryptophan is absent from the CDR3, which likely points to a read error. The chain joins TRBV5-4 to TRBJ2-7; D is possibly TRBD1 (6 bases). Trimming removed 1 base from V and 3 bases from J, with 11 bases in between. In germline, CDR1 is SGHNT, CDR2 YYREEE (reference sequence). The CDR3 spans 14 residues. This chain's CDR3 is CASSLWGLDYEQYL. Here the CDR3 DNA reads TGTGCCAGCAGCTTGTGGGGGCTAGACTACGAGCAGTACCTC.

The CDR3 is CASSLGGQQPQHF. The CDR3 bases are TGTGCCAGCAGCTTGGGTGGACAGCAGCCCCAGCATTTT. The chain employs TRBV5-6 and TRBJ1-5; D is perhaps TRBD1 (6 bases). The germline CDR1 and CDR2 sequences are SGHDT and YYEEEE. This CDR3 is built from 13 residues. V lost 0 bases and J lost 7, with 8 bases in between.

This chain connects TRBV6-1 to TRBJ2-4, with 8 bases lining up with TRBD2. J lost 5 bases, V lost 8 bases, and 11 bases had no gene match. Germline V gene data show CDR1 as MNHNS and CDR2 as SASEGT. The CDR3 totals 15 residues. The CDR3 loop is CASARGSGAQNIQYF. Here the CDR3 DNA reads TGTGCCAGCGCCAGAGGTAGCGGGGCCCAAAACATTCAGTACTTC.

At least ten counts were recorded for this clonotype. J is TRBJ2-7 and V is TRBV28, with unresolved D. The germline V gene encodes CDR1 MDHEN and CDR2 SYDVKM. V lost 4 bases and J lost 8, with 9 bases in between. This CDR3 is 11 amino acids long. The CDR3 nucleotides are TGTGCCAGCAGTTCCCCCCTGCAGCAGTACTTC. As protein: CASSSPLQQYF.

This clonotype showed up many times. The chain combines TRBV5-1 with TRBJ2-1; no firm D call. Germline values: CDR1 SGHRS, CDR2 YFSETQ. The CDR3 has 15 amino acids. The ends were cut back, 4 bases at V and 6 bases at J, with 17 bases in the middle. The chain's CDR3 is CASSPSNTARNEQFF. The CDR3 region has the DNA TGCGCCAGCAGCCCAAGTAACACCGCACGCAATGAGCAGTTCTTC.

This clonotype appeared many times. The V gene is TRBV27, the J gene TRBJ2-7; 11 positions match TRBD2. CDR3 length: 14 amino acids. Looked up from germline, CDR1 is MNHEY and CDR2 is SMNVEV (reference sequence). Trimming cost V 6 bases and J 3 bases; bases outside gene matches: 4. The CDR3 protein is CASSPGTSGYEQYF. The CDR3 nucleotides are TGTGCCAGCAGCCCCGGGACTAGCGGCTACGAGCAGTACTTC.

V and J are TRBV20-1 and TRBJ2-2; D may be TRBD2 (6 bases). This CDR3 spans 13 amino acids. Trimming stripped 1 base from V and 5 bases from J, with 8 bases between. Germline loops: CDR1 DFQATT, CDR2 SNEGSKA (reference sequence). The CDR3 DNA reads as TGCAGTGCTAGAGTGGGGGGAACCGGGGAGCTGTTTTTT. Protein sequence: CSARVGGTGELFF.

CDR3 nucleotide sequence: TGTGCCAGCAGTTTTCTAGCGCCCGGGACGCCAGGGGGCTACACCTTC. Translating it yields CASSFLAPGTPGGYTF. The chain couples TRBV27 to TRBJ1-2; D possibly corresponds to TRBD1 (5 bases). This CDR3 is 16 amino acids long. V was pared by 3 bases and J by 8 bases, with 22 bases between. Germline lookup yields CDR1 MNHEY and CDR2 SMNVEV (reference sequence).

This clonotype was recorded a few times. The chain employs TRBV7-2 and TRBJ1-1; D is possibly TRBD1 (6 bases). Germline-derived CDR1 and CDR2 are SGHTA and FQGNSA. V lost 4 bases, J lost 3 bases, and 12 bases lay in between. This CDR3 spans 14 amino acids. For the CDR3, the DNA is TGTGCCAGCAGCTACTCAAGGACAGACACTGAAGCTTTCTTT. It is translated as CASSYSRTDTEAFF.